This T cell receptor beta chain was sequenced for a study of cytomegalovirus exposure and HLA in healthy donors. This PCR relied on a set of 60 Vbeta primers and 13 Jbeta primers. Sequenced by immunoSEQ multiplex PCR; TCRdb stores in-frame clones only, minus some. Of about 150,000 clones listed, 80% are singletons. Sequenced sample: PBMCs. This TCR derives from a woman aged 35 to 49 in good health and CMV-seropositive.

CDR3 DNA: TGTGCCAGCAGCCACGGACAGGGATCCCAAAACTATGGCTACACCTTC. Its translation is CASSHGQGSQNYGYTF. The rearrangement joins TRBV4-2 to TRBJ1-2, with 8 bases identical to TRBD1. CDR1 LGHNA and CDR2 YNFKEQ come from the germline V gene. CDR3 length: 16 amino acids. Unmatched junction bases numbered 8, after V lost 3 bases and J lost 2 bases.